A single sample is the source of the 23 T cell receptor beta chains below, sequenced in a study of human T cells and chemical hapten exposure. Total RNA extraction was carried out from unfractionated whole blood. Within the library, unique molecular identifiers were attached to each individual cDNA molecule. TCRdb re-called the reads with MiXCR, one entry per CDR3 protein. The sample carries about 120,000 distinct CDR3 sequences, about 8.9% recorded once. The sequencing sample was made of whole blood. The receptors were sampled from a human donor in good health. Some clones in this sample may be carry-over from other donors' samples.

The chain recombines TRBV12-3 or TRBV12-4 with TRBJ1-1, with D unclear. V lost 6 bases to trimming and J lost 4 bases, with 18 bases between them. The CDR3 contains 15 residues. The CDR3 here is CASSPGPNIGTEAFF. CDR3 DNA: TGTGCCAGCAGCCCCGGGCCCAACATAGGCACTGAAGCTTTCTTT.

This clonotype occurred a few times. The J gene is TRBJ2-2, the V gene TRBV7-6; TRBD1 or TRBD2 may be the D gene (6 bases each). CDR3 size: 17 residues. The ends were cut back, 3 bases at V and 4 bases at J, with 18 bases in the middle. CDR1 and CDR2 from the germline V gene are SGHVS and FNYEAQ. CDR3 coding DNA: TGTGCCAGCAGCTTTTCCAAAAGGGGGGATGGCACCGGGGAGCTGTTTTTT. Translation gives CASSFSKRGDGTGELFF. The entire variable domain, with the rest obtained from reference TRBV7-6 and TRBJ2-2, is as follows: GAGVSQSPRYKVTKRGQDVALRCDPISGHVSLYWYRQALGQGPEFLTYFNYEAQQDKSGLPNDRFSAERPEGSISTLTIQRTEQRDSAMYRCASSFSKRGDGTGELFFGEGSRLTVL.

This clonotype was counted ten times or more. The genes are TRBV25-1 and TRBJ1-6; D ambiguous. The germline V and J ends were trimmed by 2 bases and 19 bases, with 18 bases remaining between them. This CDR3 spans 13 amino acids. CDR1 and CDR2 from the germline V gene are MGHDK and SYGVNS. The CDR3 coding sequence is TGTGCCAGCAGTGAAGGTCCGGAGCAGGTTCTGCACTTT. Translated: CASSEGPEQVLHF.

This clonotype appeared a few times. The V gene is TRBV7-9, the J gene TRBJ1-5; TRBD1 might be the D (6 bases). V was shortened by 5 bases and J by 5 bases, with 13 bases between the two germline ends. Per germline, CDR1 SEHNR and CDR2 FQNEAQ (reference sequence). This CDR3 comprises 14 residues. CDR3 coding DNA: TGTGCCAGCAGCGGAGGGGGGTATGATCAGCCCCAGCATTTT. The encoded protein is CASSGGGYDQPQHF. Looking up the rest from reference TRBV7-9 and TRBJ1-5 gives the full variable domain: DTGVSQNPRHKITKRGQNVTFRCDPISEHNRLYWYRQTLGQGPEFLTYFQNEAQLEKSRLLSDRFSAERPKGSFSTLEIQRTEQGDSAMYLCASSGGGYDQPQHFGDGTRLSIL.

This clonotype was counted a few times. The chain combines TRBV20-1 with TRBJ2-1; D ambiguous. V lost 7 bases and J 5 bases, leaving 12 bases between the germline ends. The CDR3 is 12 amino acids. CDR1 and CDR2 (germline): DFQATT, SNEGSKA (reference sequence). The CDR3 nucleotides are TGCAGTGTCAGGAGTGGTAACAATGAGCAGTTCTTC. This sequence encodes CSVRSGNNEQFF.

This clonotype was observed at least ten times. The chain uses TRBV5-1 and TRBJ1-4, with D perhaps matching TRBD1 (6 bases). Germline V gives CDR1 SGHRS, CDR2 YFSETQ. This CDR3 is 14 amino acids long. Trimming cost V 3 bases and J 8 bases, with 14 bases left between them. In DNA form, the CDR3 reads TGCGCCAGCAGCTCGGGCAGCCAGGGGGAAAAACTGTTTTTT. It yields the protein CASSSGSQGEKLFF.

Turning to this clonotype: The junction does not match germline at one end; this may be a read error. The chain links TRBV2 to TRBJ2-7; D perhaps matches TRBD2 (7 bases). Germline CDR1 is SNHLY and CDR2 is FYNNEI. The CDR3 is 14 amino acids. In DNA, the CDR3 is TGTACCAGCAAGGGGGGGAACCCTTCCTACGAGCAGTACTTC. Translated: CTSKGGNPSYEQYF.

In this sample, this clonotype turned up a few times. This chain connects TRBV11-2 to TRBJ2-5; 10 nucleotides match TRBD1. This CDR3 comprises 16 residues. Per germline, CDR1 SGHAT and CDR2 FQNNGV. The ends lost 1 base at V and 4 bases at J; junction bases unmatched: 6. The CDR3 reads CASSLVWGQGIETQYF. CDR3 in DNA: TGTGCCAGCAGCTTAGTATGGGGACAGGGGATAGAGACCCAGTACTTC. Using reference TRBV11-2 and TRBJ2-5 for the parts outside the CDR3, the full variable domain is EAGVAQSPRYKIIEKRQSVAFWCNPISGHATLYWYQQILGQGPKLLIQFQNNGVVDDSQLPKDRFSAERLKGVDSTLKIQPAKLEDSAVYLCASSLVWGQGIETQYFGPGTRLLVL.

This chain links TRBV27 with TRBJ2-3, with TRBD2 identical over 10 bases. The junction had 3 bases not matched to a gene; V was cut back by 4 bases and J by 2 bases. The germline gives CDR1 MNHEY, CDR2 SMNVEV (reference sequence). The CDR3 sequence is 15 residues long. CDR3 sequence (DNA): TGTGCCAGCAGTTGGCTAGCGGGGGCCACAGATACGCAGTATTTT. Its translation is CASSWLAGATDTQYF.

The chain combines TRBV27 with TRBJ2-1; D might be TRBD2 (6 bases). The germline gives CDR1 MNHEY, CDR2 SMNVEV (reference sequence). The CDR3 is made up of 18 amino acids. The V end was cut by 3 bases, the J end by 0 bases, with 18 bases between. CDR3 in amino acids: CASSLWGGRSYSYNEQFF. The CDR3, as DNA: TGTGCCAGCAGTTTGTGGGGAGGTAGGAGCTACTCCTACAATGAGCAGTTCTTC.

This clonotype came up many times. This chain uses TRBV7-2 with TRBJ1-1; D gene ambiguous. From germline, CDR1 is SGHTA and CDR2 FQGNSA. The CDR3 is 16 residues long. Trimming took off 2 bases at V and 1 base at J, with 14 bases between the two ends. The CDR3 here is CASSLLQGPWNTEAFF. DNA of the CDR3: TGTGCCAGCAGCTTATTACAAGGTCCCTGGAACACTGAAGCTTTCTTT. The entire variable domain, with the rest obtained from reference TRBV7-2 and TRBJ1-1, is as follows: GAGVSQSPSNKVTEKGKDVELRCDPISGHTALYWYRQSLGQGLEFLIYFQGNSAPDKSGLPSDRFSAERTGGSVSTLTIQRTQQEDSAVYLCASSLLQGPWNTEAFFGQGTRLTVV.

This sequence joins TRBV20-1 and TRBJ1-4; 7 nucleotides match TRBD1. CDR1 is DFQATT, CDR2 SNEGSKA, per germline (reference sequence). V shed 4 bases and J 5 bases; nucleotides not matched to a gene: 7. The CDR3 contains 14 residues. CDR3 residues: CSATADRWNEKLFF. The CDR3 nucleotides are TGCAGTGCTACCGCGGACAGGTGGAATGAAAAACTGTTTTTT.

The J gene is TRBJ2-6, the V gene TRBV25-1; 7 positions match TRBD1. V was clipped by 4 bases and J by 1 base; unmatched bases: 4. The CDR3 covers 16 residues. The V gene's germline CDR1 is MGHDK and CDR2 SYGVNS. CDR3 sequence: CASSGTGHSGANVLTF. As DNA, the CDR3 is TGTGCCAGCAGTGGGACAGGCCATTCTGGGGCCAACGTCCTGACTTTC.

The sample holds a few counts of this clonotype. The CDR3 is CASSLGGLGQGTYEQYF. CDR3 nucleotide sequence: TGTGCCAGCAGCTTGGGGGGGTTGGGACAGGGTACGTACGAGCAGTACTTC. This chain joins TRBV11-2 and TRBJ2-7; 9 bases map to TRBD1. V lost 3 bases to trimming and J lost 4 bases; unmatched junction nucleotides: 13. CDR1 and CDR2 (germline): SGHAT, FQNNGV. This CDR3 contains 17 residues.

The chain carries TRBV5-4 and TRBJ2-7; D call uncertain. Looked up from germline, CDR1 is SGHNT and CDR2 is YYREEE (reference sequence). This CDR3 contains 12 residues. Trimming took 3 bases from V and 6 from J, leaving 10 bases between them. CDR3 in DNA: TGTGCCAGCAGCTCCGCCTCCGGCGAGCAGTACTTC. Encoded protein: CASSSASGEQYF.

This clonotype appeared many times. The chain employs TRBV11-2 and TRBJ2-1; TRBD1 aligns across 7 bases. Looked up from germline, CDR1 is SGHAT and CDR2 is FQNNGV. The CDR3 has 16 residues. J was trimmed by 0 bases and V by 5 bases; bases with no gene match: 7. The CDR3 sequence: CASSLGAGGSYNEQFF. The CDR3 region has the DNA TGTGCCAGCAGCCTGGGGGCAGGGGGCTCCTACAATGAGCAGTTCTTC.

There are many counts of this clonotype. The genes are TRBV7-6 and TRBJ1-5, with D possibly being TRBD1 (6 bases). Germline loops: CDR1 SGHVS, CDR2 FNYEAQ. The length of the CDR3 is 16 residues. Trimming removed 2 bases at V and 0 bases at J, with 11 bases between. The CDR3: CASSLSDRLSNQPQHF. Written as DNA, the CDR3 is TGTGCCAGCAGCTTATCGGACAGACTTAGCAATCAGCCCCAGCATTTT.

At least ten counts were recorded for this clonotype. The chain carries TRBV12-3 or TRBV12-4 and TRBJ1-1, with 8 positions matching TRBD1. With V trimmed by 4 bases and J by 3 bases, 1 base remained unmatched. This CDR3 region has 13 residues. CDR3 loop: CASSSQGDTEAFF. CDR3 nucleotides: TGTGCCAGCAGTTCACAGGGGGACACTGAAGCTTTCTTT.

The genes are TRBV4-3 and TRBJ2-5; D is undetermined. The CDR3 is 13 residues long. The V gene's germline CDR1 is LGHNA and CDR2 YSLEER. V was pared by 5 bases and J by 2 bases, with 9 bases between. In DNA, the CDR3 is TGCGCCAGCAGCAGCTACCTACAAGAGACCCAGTACTTC. Residues: CASSSYLQETQYF.

This clonotype was detected many times. This rearrangement joins TRBV6-6 to TRBJ1-1; TRBD1 aligns across 7 bases. The V gene end was trimmed by 7 bases and the J gene end by 5 bases; junction bases not matched to a gene: 4. This CDR3 region has 12 residues. CDR1 is MNHNY, CDR2 SVGAGI, per germline (reference sequence). For the CDR3, the DNA is TGTGCCAGCACTAACAGGGGTACTGAAGCTTTCTTT. It translates to CASTNRGTEAFF.

Comment on this clonotype: This clone may be a read error of a much larger clone one base away. This CDR3 fails to terminate in the conserved phenylalanine or tryptophan, so it likely reflects a read error. The chain couples TRBV11-2 to TRBJ2-5, with 14 bases fitting TRBD2. Trimming took 10 bases from V and 4 from J; bases not matched to a gene: 8. Germline V gives CDR1 SGHAT, CDR2 FQNNGV. This CDR3 is 15 amino acids long. The CDR3 DNA follows: TGTGCCACCTCGACTAGCGGGAGGGGGGTAGAGACCCAGTACTAC. Protein sequence: CATSTSGRGVETQYY.

This clonotype has at least ten counts. The V gene is TRBV20-1, the J gene TRBJ2-7; 7 nucleotides agree with TRBD1. The CDR3 is 14 residues long. CDR1 and CDR2 (germline): DFQATT, SNEGSKA (reference sequence). Trimming cost V 5 bases and J 0 bases; bases outside gene matches: 7. CDR3 sequence (DNA): TGCAGTGCTGGGAACCGGGACAGCTCCTACGAGCAGTACTTC. Amino acid sequence: CSAGNRDSSYEQYF.

This clonotype was recorded a few times. The genes are TRBV7-9 and TRBJ2-7; D perhaps matches TRBD1 (7 bases). Between the trimmed V and J ends, which lost 6 bases and 7 bases, there was a span of 22 bases. Germline CDR1 and CDR2: SEHNR and FQNEAQ (reference sequence). This CDR3 has 15 amino acids. The CDR3 loop is CASSPRAGGSGEQYF. CDR3 bases: TGTGCCAGCAGTCCCCGGGCAGGGGGGAGCGGGGAGCAGTACTTC.